This T cell receptor beta chain was recovered during a study of T-cell reconstitution after alpha-beta-depleted transplantation in children. Study-level findings and limits: When one year had passed after transplant, most T-cell counts and diversity came from newly produced T cells. Expanded graft clones numbering several hundred reportedly gave rise to alpha-beta T cells about two months after transplant. After transplant, high TCRbeta diversity at day 60 in some patients arose from surviving recipient T cells and thymic progenitors.

This clonotype has at least ten counts. Its antigen is still unknown. Unique molecular identifiers were incorporated into the prepared TCRbeta library. Each CDR3 protein gets one entry after TCRdb re-called the PCR reads with MiXCR. This sample yields approximately 190,000 distinct CDR3 sequences, of which 5% to 6.5% are seen a single time; roughly 4.5% belongs to the top ten. The CDR3 has 15 residues. Germline lookup yields CDR1 MNHEY and CDR2 SMNVEV (reference sequence). Losses at the gene ends were 2 bases for V and 0 bases for J; bases not matched to a gene: 1. The receptor comes from a girl under three years old with combined immunodeficiency, due to receive a stem cell transplant. The sample was PBMCs, taken before TCRalphabeta/CD19-depleted stem cell transplant. The chain uses TRBV27 and TRBJ2-5; TRBD2 matches at 9 bases. Here the CDR3 reads CASSLLAGYQETQYF. The CDR3 DNA sequence: TGTGCCAGCAGTTTACTAGCGGGGTACCAAGAGACCCAGTACTTC.